This TCR beta chain was identified in a study of T cell responses to AZD1222 COVID-19 vaccine. This clone is a singleton in its sample. Its antigen remains unknown. The CDR3 runs 16 residues. Germline CDR1 and CDR2: MNHEY and SMNVEV (reference sequence). Trimming at V came to 5 bases and at J to 7 bases, leaving 7 bases not matched to a gene. The table came from immunoSEQ multiplex PCR; TCRdb's copy has only in-frame clones and leaves some out. The sample shows around 26,000 clones, just over 85% of them seen only once. Study-wide results and limits: Dominant at 160-218 and 743-854, vaccine-associated CD4 TCRs also spanned spike. Per reports, nearly half of all spike-specific TCRs target regions that are unmutated in variants.

The gene calls are TRBV27 and TRBJ1-6, with 11 bases fitting TRBD1. The clonotype originates from an adult who received the AZD1222 COVID-19 vaccine. This material consisted of peripheral blood, taken 28 days after the second AZD1222 dose. CDR3 in DNA: TGTGCCAGCAGTCTAGGGACAGGGGGGGGGAATTCACCCCTCCACTTT. It specifies CASSLGTGGGNSPLHF.